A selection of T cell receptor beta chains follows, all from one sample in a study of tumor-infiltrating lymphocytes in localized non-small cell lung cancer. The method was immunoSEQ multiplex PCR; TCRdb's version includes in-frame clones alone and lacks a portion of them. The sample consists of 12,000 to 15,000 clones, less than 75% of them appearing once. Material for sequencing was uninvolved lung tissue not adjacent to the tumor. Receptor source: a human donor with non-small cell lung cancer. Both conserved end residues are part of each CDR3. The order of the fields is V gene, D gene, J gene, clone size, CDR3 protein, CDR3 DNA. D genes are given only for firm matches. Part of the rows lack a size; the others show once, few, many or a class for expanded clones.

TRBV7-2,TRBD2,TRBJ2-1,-,CASSLFQREGLNEQFF,TGTGCCAGCAGCTTATTTCAGCGGGAGGGCCTCAATGAGCAGTTCTTC
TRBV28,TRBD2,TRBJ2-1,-,CASSLYFSGSAGNEQFF,TGTGCCAGCAGTTTATACTTTAGCGGGAGCGCCGGGAATGAGCAGTTCTTC
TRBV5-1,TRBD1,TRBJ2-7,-,CASSKGQTSYEQYF,TGCGCCAGCAGTAAGGGACAGACCTCCTACGAGCAGTACTTC
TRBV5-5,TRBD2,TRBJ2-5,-,CASSSEGTSGRSQYF,TGTGCCAGCAGCTCCGAGGGGACTAGCGGTCGGTCCCAGTACTTC
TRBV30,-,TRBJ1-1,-,CAWSVQGGDTEAFF,TGTGCCTGGAGTGTACAGGGTGGTGACACTGAAGCTTTCTTT
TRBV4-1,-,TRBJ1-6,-,CASSQDPLWTLHF,TGCGCCAGCAGCCAAGACCCCCTTTGGACCCTCCACTTT
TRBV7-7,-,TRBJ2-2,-,CASRDSITGTGELFF,TGTGCTAGCAGGGACTCGATCACAGGGACCGGGGAGCTGTTTTTT
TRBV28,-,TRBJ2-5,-,CASSSSSLGRRETQYF,TGTGCCAGCAGTTCGAGTAGTTTGGGCAGGAGAGAGACCCAGTACTTC
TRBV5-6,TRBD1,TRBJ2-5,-,CASSSRDRGYQETQYF,TGTGCCAGCAGCTCCCGGGACAGGGGGTACCAAGAGACCCAGTACTTC
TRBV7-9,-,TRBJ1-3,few,CASSLSTGTGNTIYF,TGTGCCAGCAGCCTCTCTACAGGGACTGGAAACACCATATATTTT
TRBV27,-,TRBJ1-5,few,CASSFTGKGNQPQHF,TGTGCCAGCAGTTTTACAGGCAAAGGCAATCAGCCCCAGCATTTT
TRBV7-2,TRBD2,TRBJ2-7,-,CASSYGLAASWYEQYF,TGTGCCAGCAGCTACGGACTAGCTGCTAGCTGGTACGAGCAGTACTTC
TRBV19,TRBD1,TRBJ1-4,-,CASSIDQPQGNEKLFF,TGTGCCAGTAGTATAGACCAACCACAGGGGAATGAAAAACTGTTTTTT
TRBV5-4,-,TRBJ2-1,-,CASSFGDEQFF,TGTGCCAGCAGCTTTGGTGATGAGCAGTTCTTC
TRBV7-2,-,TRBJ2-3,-,CASSLAAGGPPRDTQYF,TGTGCCAGCAGCTTAGCCGCCGGAGGGCCCCCGCGGGATACGCAGTATTTT
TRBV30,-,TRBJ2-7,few,CAWSHSRARLSQGSYEQYF,TGTGCCTGGAGCCACAGCCGGGCCAGGTTATCGCAGGGGTCCTACGAGCAGTACTTC
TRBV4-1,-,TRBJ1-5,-,CASSQSYLGVQPQHF,TGCGCCAGCAGCCAATCGTATCTGGGGGTTCAGCCCCAGCATTTT
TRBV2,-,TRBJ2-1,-,CASQTAFYNEQFF,TGTGCCAGTCAGACAGCATTCTACAATGAGCAGTTCTTC
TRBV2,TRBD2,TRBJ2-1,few,CASSDQRGGYNEQFF,TGTGCCAGCAGTGATCAGCGGGGGGGTTACAATGAGCAGTTCTTC
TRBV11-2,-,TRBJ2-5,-,CASSLVPETQYF,TGTGCCAGCAGCTTAGTTCCGGAGACCCAGTACTTC
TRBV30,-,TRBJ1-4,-,CAWSVRGGDEKLFF,TGTGCCTGGAGTGTAAGGGGGGGTGACGAAAAACTGTTTTTT
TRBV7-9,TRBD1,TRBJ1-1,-,CASSPGQGMTMNTEAFF,TGTGCCAGCAGCCCGGGACAGGGTATGACCATGAACACTGAAGCTTTCTTT
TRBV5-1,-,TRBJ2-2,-,CASSWTSGGELFF,TGCGCCAGCAGCTGGACTTCGGGCGGGGAGCTGTTTTTT
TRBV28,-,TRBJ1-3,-,CASSLTGSRNTIYF,TGTGCCAGCAGTTTAACAGGGAGTCGAAACACCATATATTTT
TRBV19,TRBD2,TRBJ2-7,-,CATRGLAGGQYEQYF,TGTGCCACGAGGGGACTAGCGGGGGGACAATACGAGCAGTACTTC
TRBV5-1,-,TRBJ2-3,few,CASSLGGGPDTQYF,TGCGCCAGCAGCTTGGGTGGGGGTCCAGATACGCAGTATTTT
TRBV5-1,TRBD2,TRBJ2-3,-,CASRLELAGGTDTQYF,TGCGCCAGCAGATTGGAGCTAGCGGGAGGCACAGATACGCAGTATTTT
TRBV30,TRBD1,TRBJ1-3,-,CARDGQASGNTIYF,TGTGCCCGAGATGGACAGGCCTCTGGAAACACCATATATTTT
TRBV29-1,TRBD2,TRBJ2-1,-,CSVGRLAGGLNEQFF,TGCAGCGTTGGCCGACTAGCGGGGGGGCTGAATGAGCAGTTCTTC
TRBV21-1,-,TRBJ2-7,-,CASISGYSSYEQYF,TGTGCCAGCATCAGCGGGTATAGCTCCTACGAGCAGTACTTC
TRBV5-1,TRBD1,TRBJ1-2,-,CASSLEGQGVDGYTF,TGCGCCAGCAGCTTGGAGGGACAGGGAGTTGATGGCTACACCTTC
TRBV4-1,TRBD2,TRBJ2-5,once,CASSQVGLAGEETQYF,TGCGCCAGCAGCCAAGTTGGACTAGCGGGGGAAGAGACCCAGTACTTC
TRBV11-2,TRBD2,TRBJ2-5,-,CASSFAGTSSGTQYF,TGTGCCAGCAGCTTCGCCGGGACTAGCTCTGGGACCCAGTACTTC
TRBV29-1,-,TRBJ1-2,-,CSVEDLIYGYTF,TGCAGCGTTGAGGATCTCATCTATGGCTACACCTTC
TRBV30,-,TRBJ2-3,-,CAWSVGLDFQIETDTQYF,TGTGCCTGGAGTGTCGGGCTTGACTTCCAAATTGAAACAGATACGCAGTATTTT
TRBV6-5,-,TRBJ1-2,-,CASSYSRFYTF,TGTGCCAGCAGTTACTCTAGGTTTTACACCTTC
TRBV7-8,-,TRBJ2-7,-,CASSLRTGPGEQYF,TGTGCCAGCAGCTTACGGACGGGGCCCGGGGAGCAGTACTTC